Reported below is one T cell receptor beta chain. Its antigen specificity is not known. No base-level quality is on record; no much larger clone is a single base apart. Within the sample, other DNA sequences also encode this same CDR3. The data belong to a study of shared clonotypes between healthy human individuals (dated by TCRdb to 2018 to 2020). For the wider study: The cohort included a few men and two women between 18 and 49 years of age. Different laboratories and diverse techniques were used to prepare libraries and sequence TCR repertoires, to increase sequencing depth and limit assay-specific biases. For each donor, three plates each were used for CD4 naive and CD4 memory, two plates were used for CD8 naive, and one plate was used for CD8 memory. Blood TCR repertoires of a handful of healthy adults were deeply sequenced to estimate repertoire size and the extent of clonotype sharing between individuals. Each donor's leukapheresis produced roughly between roughly 0.94 and 9.5 billion PBMCs.

Using the deep immunoSEQ assay, multiplex PCR amplified TCR CDR3 regions from genomic DNA. For each cell subset, the extracted genomic DNA was distributed evenly across all wells of several immunoSEQ 96-well plates, and each plate served as one replicate. Each replicate PCR for sorted subsets received 200 ng genomic DNA, equal to about 30,000 T cell genomes. Purified libraries were measured with a Qubit 3.0 fluorometer, size-checked on a Bioanalyzer 2100, and measured again with the KAPA Library Quantification kit. Every immunoSEQ 96-well plate was sequenced on a dedicated single-read 150-cycle Illumina NextSeq 550 flow cell. The paper's processing steps were these. Because the immunoSEQ output held only junctional sequences and lacked quality scores, the filtering could not match the filtering applied to full-length reads. Sequences were annotated with PyIR, a Python wrapper for IgBLAST v1.9, using IMGT germline references to assign V/J genes and CDR3. Reads were filtered out if the reads had weak V/J assignments (E-value above 1e-6), no CDR3, stop codons, out-of-frame junctions, or ambiguous translated residues. V3J clonotypes were defined by identical inferred V gene, J gene, and CDR3 amino acid sequence. Percentage overlap between repertoires was calculated by dividing the number of shared unique clonotypes by the size of the smaller repertoire. Three approaches were used to assess repertoire richness: RTK rarefaction, the Chao1 estimator, and Recon v2.1 estimates of unobserved clonotypes. OLGA was used to compute generation probabilities for all TCRbeta clonotypes that the gDNA method yielded from a few donors. Not all clones reach the TCRdb copy of this immuneACCESS table, which keeps in-frame sequences only. Checked studies attribute under half of the gap to unresolved V genes and leave the rest unexplained. The V and J calls and clone size are taken from that table; D and trimming were inferred from the DNA. This sample is represented by some 2.4 million clones; approximately 93% of them were singletons. The ten largest clones capture approximately 0.35% of the sample.

The CDR3 spans 14 residues, from the cysteine through the phenylalanine. The only DNA kept is the CDR3, 42 bases in frame from the first base. A distance of 10 bases separates the germline ends of V and J, which lose 2 bases and 5 bases respectively. Per the germline V gene, SGHRS is the CDR1 and YFSETQ is the CDR2. Study-wide conclusions, independent of this receptor: Estimated clonotype richness was generally larger for naive than for memory subsets. Compared with non-shared clonotypes, clonotypes shared by all four sorted-subset donors had higher generation probabilities. Even with the large sequencing depth, rarefaction of the sorted-subset datasets indicated that sequencing was incomplete. Around 5.4% of naive CD4, roughly 3.5% of naive CD8, around 2.3% of memory CD4, and less than 0.45% of memory CD8 clonotypes were shared across several donors. Pairwise subsampling led to the expectation that sequencing depth would affect the degree of clonotype sharing among donors. Only blood was sampled, and tissue TCR repertoires likely differ from those in blood. The genetic and exposure-history diversity represented was limited by the small number of donors.

Healthy HIV-negative adults with no recently reported acute infections or vaccinations were included as donors. Only Caucasian adults living in Nashville, Tennessee, USA were represented among the donors. Magnetic negative selection was used to enrich CD4+ T cells, after which naive cells were positively selected on CD45RA and the negative fraction became the memory subset. Blood was collected by leukapheresis, and PBMCs were isolated by Ficoll-Histopaque density gradient centrifugation and then cryopreserved in liquid nitrogen vapor phase. Purity and quantity of every magnetically sorted T cell population were checked by analytical flow cytometry. Genomic DNA was isolated from each sorted fraction and quantified by UV absorbance on a Nanodrop 2000c.

This TCR was sampled from a man between 18 and 29 years old in good health. Some clones in this sample may be carry-over from other donors' samples. This chain is built from TRBV5-1 and TRBJ1-4; no D gene call is confident. Sequencing was done on a sample of naive CD4+ T cells from PBMCs. Read against the paper, the sample's cell subset or site label means: CD45RA+ positively selected. The CDR3 region reads CASSFGGPNEKLFF. The sequenced DNA is TGCGCCAGCAGCTTTGGCGGGCCCAATGAAAAACTGTTTTTT.